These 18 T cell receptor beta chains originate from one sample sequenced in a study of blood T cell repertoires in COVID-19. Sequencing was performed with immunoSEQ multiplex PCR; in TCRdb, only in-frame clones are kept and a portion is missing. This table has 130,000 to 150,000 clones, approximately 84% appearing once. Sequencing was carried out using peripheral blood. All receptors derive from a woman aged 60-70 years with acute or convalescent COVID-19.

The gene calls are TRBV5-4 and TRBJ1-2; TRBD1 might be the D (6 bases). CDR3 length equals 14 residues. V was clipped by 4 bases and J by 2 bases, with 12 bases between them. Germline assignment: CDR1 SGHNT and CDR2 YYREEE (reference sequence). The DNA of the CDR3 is TGTGCCAGCAGCATTCCCGACAGGAACTATGGCTACACCTTC. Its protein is CASSIPDRNYGYTF.

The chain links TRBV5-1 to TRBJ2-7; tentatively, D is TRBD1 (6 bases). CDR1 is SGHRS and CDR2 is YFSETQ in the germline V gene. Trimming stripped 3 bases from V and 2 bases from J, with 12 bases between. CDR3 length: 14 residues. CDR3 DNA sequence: TGCGCCAGCAGCTCCGGGACACTTCCCTACGAGCAGTACTTC. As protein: CASSSGTLPYEQYF.

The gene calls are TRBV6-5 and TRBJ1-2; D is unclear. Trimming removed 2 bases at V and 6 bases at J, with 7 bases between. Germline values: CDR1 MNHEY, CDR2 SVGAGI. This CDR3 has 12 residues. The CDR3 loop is CASSYPPDGYTF. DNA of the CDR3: TGTGCCAGCAGTTACCCCCCGGATGGCTACACCTTC.

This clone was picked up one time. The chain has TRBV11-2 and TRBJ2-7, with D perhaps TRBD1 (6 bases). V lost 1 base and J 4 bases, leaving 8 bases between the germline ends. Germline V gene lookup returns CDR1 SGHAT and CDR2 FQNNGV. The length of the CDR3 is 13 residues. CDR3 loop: CASSLGDKYEQYF. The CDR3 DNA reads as TGTGCCAGCAGCTTAGGGGACAAATACGAGCAGTACTTC.

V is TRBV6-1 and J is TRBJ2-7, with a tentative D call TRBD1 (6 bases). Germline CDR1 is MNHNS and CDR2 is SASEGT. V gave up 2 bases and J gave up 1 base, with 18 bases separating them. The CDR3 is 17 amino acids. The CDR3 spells CASSEWMTGEGSYEQYF. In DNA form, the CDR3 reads TGTGCCAGCAGTGAATGGATGACAGGAGAGGGGTCCTACGAGCAGTACTTC.

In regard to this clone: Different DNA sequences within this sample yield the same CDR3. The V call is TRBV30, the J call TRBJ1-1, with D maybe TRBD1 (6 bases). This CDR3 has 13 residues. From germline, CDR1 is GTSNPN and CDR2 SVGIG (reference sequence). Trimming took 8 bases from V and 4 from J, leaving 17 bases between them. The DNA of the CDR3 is TGTGCCCGAATGACAGGCTATAGCACTGAAGCTTTCTTT. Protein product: CARMTGYSTEAFF. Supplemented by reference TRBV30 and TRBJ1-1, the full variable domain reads SQTIHQWPATLVQPVGSPLSLECTVEGTSNPNLYWYRQAAGRGLQLLFYSVGIGQISSEVPQNLSASRPQDRQFILSSKKLLLSDSGFYLCARMTGYSTEAFFGQGTRLTVV.

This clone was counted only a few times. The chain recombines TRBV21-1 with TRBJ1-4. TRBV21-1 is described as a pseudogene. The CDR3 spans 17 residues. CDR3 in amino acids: CASSKAPSIIPREKLFF. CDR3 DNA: TGTGCCAGCAGCAAAGCGCCCTCCATTATACCTCGGGAAAAACTGTTTTTT.

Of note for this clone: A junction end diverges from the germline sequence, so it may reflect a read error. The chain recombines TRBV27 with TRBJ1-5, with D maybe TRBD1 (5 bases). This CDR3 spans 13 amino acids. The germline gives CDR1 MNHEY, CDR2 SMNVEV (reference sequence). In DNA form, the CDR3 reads TGTGCCAGCAGGTTATCGACAGATCAGCCCCAGCATTTT. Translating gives CASRLSTDQPQHF.

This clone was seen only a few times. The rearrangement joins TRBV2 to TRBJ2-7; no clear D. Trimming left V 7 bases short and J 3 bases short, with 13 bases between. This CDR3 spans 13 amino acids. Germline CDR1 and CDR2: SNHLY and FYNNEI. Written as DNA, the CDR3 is TGTGCCAGCACCCGCCGAGGTGACTACGAGCAGTACTTC. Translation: CASTRRGDYEQYF.

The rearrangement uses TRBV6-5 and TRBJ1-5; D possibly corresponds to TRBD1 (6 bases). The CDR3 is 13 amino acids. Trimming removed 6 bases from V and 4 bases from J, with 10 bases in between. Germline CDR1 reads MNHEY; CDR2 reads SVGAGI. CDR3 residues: CASSGTYNQPQHF. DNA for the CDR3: TGTGCCAGCAGCGGGACATATAATCAGCCCCAGCATTTT.

CDR3 nucleotides: TGTGCCTGGAGTGTTTACTCTAATGAAAAACTGTTTTTT. Translation: CAWSVYSNEKLFF. The chain employs TRBV30 and TRBJ1-4, with no clear D. Germline loops: CDR1 GTSNPN, CDR2 SVGIG (reference sequence). CDR3 length equals 13 residues. With 0 bases removed from V and 3 bases from J, the gap between germline ends came to 5 bases.

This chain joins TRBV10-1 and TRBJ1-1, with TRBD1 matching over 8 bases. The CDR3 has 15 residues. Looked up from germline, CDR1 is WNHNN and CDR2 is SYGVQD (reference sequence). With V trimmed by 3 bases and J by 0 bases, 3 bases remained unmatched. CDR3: CASSERTGMNTEAFF. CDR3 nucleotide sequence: TGCGCCAGCAGTGAACGGACAGGGATGAACACTGAAGCTTTCTTT.

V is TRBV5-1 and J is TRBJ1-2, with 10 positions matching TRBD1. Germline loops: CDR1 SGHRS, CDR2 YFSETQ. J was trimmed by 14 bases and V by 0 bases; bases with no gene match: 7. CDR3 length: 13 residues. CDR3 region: CASSLDPGTGVTF. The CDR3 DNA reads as TGCGCCAGCAGCTTGGACCCCGGGACAGGGGTGACCTTC. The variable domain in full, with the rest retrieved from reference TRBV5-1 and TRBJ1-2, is KAGVTQTPRYLIKTRGQQVTLSCSPISGHRSVSWYQQTPGQGLQFLFEYFSETQRNKGNFPGRFSGRQFSNSRSEMNVSTLELGDSALYLCASSLDPGTGVTFGSGTRLTVV.

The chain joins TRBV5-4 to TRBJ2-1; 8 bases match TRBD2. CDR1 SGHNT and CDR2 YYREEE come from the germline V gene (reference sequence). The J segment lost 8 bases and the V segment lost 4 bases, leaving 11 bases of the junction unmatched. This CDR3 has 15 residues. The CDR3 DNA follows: TGTGCCAGCAGCGCGGGACTAGTCCCAGACGATGAGCAGTTCTTC. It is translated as CASSAGLVPDDEQFF.

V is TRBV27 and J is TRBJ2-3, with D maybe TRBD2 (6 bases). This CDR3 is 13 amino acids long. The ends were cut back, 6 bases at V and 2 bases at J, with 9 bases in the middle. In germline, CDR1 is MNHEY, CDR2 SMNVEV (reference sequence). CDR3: CASRRGSTDTQYF. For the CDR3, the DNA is TGTGCCAGCAGACGGGGGTCCACAGATACGCAGTATTTT.

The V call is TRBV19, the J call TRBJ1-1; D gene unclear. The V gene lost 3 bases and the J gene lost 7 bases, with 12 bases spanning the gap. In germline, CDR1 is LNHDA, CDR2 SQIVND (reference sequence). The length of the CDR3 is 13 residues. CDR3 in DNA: TGTGCCAGTAGTATGATCGGGAGAGGTGAAGCTTTCTTT. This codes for CASSMIGRGEAFF.

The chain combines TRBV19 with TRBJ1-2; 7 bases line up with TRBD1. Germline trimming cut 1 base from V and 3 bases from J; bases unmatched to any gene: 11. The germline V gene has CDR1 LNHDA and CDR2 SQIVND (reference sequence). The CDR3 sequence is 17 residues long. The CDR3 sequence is CASSIGRSWQGDYGYTF. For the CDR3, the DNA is TGTGCCAGTAGTATAGGAAGAAGCTGGCAGGGGGACTATGGCTACACCTTC.

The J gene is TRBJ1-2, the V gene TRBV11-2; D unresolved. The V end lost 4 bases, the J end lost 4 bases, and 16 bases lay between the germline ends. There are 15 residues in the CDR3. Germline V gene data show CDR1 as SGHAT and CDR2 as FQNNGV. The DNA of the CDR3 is TGTGCCAGCAGCTCTCTACGATCACAGTTCTATGGCTACACCTTC. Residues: CASSSLRSQFYGYTF.